This T cell receptor (beta chain) was profiled in a study of shared clonotypes between healthy human individuals. Several immunoSEQ plates received, in even portions, the genomic DNA of each subset. The data were produced by immunoSEQ multiplex PCR, yet TCRdb's version contains in-frame clones alone and is incomplete. The repertoire includes more than 400,000 clones, roughly 95% of them detected once, and about 0.064% sits in the top ten. As for this clone: Antigen: not known.

Trimming pared 3 bases from V and 4 bases from J, leaving 7 bases between. Germline CDR1 is SGHRS and CDR2 is YFSETQ. This CDR3 contains 12 residues. The investigators split CD4+ cells into a CD45RA+ naive subset and a CD45RA-negative memory subset. Overall study findings and caveats: Sampling covered blood only; tissue repertoires likely differ. Memory subsets generally showed lower estimated richness than naive subsets.

This receptor was taken from a young woman in good health. Sequences were obtained from naive CD4+ T cells sorted from blood. The subset denotes: CD45RA+ positively selected. V gene TRBV5-1 combines with J gene TRBJ1-2, with D possibly being TRBD1 (6 bases). CDR3 loop: CASSSQGYGYTF. CDR3 DNA sequence: TGCGCCAGCAGCTCACAGGGCTATGGCTACACCTTC.